This T cell receptor beta chain derives from a study of blood T cell repertoires in COVID-19. Study-wide context: Samples came from the United States, Italy and Spain, spanning acute and convalescent COVID-19.

V was cut by 0 bases and J by 1 base, with 12 bases left in between. The CDR3 is made up of 16 amino acids. Germline loops: CDR1 MGHRA, CDR2 YSYEKL. Some clones are missing from TCRdb's copy, which holds only in-frame ones; the method was immunoSEQ multiplex PCR. The table records 80,000 to 100,000 clones, roughly 80% of them present only once. This chain joins TRBV4-1 and TRBJ2-5, with D tentatively TRBD1 (6 bases). Sample: peripheral blood. The TCR sequence derives from a man in his sixties with acute or convalescent COVID-19. This chain's CDR3 is CASSQDRVQGQETQYF. As DNA, the CDR3 is TGCGCCAGCAGCCAAGATCGGGTACAGGGCCAAGAGACCCAGTACTTC.